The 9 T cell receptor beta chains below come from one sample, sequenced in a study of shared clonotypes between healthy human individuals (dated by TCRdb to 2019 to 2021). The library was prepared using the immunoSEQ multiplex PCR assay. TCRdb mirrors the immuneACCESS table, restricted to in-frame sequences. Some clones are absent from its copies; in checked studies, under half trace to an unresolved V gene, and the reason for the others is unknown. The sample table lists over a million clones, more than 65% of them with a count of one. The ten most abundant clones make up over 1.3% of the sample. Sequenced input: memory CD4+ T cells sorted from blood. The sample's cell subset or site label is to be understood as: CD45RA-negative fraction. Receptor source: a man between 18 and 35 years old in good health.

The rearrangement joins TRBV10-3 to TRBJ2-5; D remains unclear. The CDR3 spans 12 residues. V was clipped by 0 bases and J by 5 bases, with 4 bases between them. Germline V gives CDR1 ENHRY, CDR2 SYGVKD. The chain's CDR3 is CAISESYETQYF. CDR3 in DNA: TGTGCCATCAGTGAGTCGTACGAGACCCAGTACTTC.

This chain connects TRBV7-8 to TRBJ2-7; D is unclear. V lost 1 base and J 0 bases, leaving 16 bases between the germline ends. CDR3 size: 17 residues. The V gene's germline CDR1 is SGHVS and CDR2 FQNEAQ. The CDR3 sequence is CASSLESGFTSSYEQYF. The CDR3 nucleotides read TGTGCCAGCAGCTTAGAGTCGGGCTTTACGAGCTCCTACGAGCAGTACTTC.

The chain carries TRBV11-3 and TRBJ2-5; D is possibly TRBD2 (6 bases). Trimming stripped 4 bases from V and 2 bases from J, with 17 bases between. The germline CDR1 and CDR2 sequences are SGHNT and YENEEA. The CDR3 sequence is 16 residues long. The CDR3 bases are TGTGCCAGCAGCTCCGGGGCGGCGGGGCTACAAGAGACCCAGTACTTC. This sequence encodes CASSSGAAGLQETQYF.

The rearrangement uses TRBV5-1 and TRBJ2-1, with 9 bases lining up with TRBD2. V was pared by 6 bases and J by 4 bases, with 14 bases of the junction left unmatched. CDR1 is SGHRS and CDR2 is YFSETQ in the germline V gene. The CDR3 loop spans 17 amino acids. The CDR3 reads CASNPGGGGASYNEQFF. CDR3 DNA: TGCGCCAGCAACCCGGGAGGCGGGGGGGCGTCTTACAATGAGCAGTTCTTC.

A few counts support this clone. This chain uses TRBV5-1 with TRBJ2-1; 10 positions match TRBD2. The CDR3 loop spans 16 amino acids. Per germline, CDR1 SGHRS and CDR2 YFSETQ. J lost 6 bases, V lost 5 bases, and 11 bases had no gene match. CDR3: CASSLWVLAGSNEQFF. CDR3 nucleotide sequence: TGCGCCAGCAGTCTTTGGGTACTAGCGGGGAGCAATGAGCAGTTCTTC.

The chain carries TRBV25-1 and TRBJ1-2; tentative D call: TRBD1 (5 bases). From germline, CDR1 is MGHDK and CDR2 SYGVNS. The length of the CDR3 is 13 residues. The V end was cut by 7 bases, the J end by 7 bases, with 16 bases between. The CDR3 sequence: CASTTGGAGGYTF. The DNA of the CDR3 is TGTGCCAGCACCACGGGAGGGGCCGGTGGCTACACCTTC.

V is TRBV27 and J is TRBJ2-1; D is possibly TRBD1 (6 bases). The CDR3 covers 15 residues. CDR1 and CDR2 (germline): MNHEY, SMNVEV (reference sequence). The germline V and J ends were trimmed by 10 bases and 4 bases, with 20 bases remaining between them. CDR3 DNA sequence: TGTGCCACCAACAGGGCGCATAGGGTATACAATGAGCAGTTCTTC. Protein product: CATNRAHRVYNEQFF.

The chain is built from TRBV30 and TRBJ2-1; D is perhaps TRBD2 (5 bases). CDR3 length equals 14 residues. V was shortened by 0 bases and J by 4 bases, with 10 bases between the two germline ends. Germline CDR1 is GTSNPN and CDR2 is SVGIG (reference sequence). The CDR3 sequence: CAWSVAAGYNEQFF. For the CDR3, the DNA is TGTGCCTGGAGTGTTGCGGCGGGTTACAATGAGCAGTTCTTC.

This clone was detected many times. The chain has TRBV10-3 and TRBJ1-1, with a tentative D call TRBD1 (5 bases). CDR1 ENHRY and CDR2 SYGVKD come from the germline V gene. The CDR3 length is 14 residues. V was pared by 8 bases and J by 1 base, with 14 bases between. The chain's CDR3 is CAIRKGTENTEAFF. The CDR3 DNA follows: TGTGCCATCCGTAAGGGGACGGAGAACACTGAAGCTTTCTTT.